This T cell receptor (beta chain) derives from a study of CD8 T cells in Susac syndrome. General study points: The study conceded that its TCR sequencing and HLA analysis involved relatively few individuals.

Reverse transcription of about 0.45 to 1 ug RNA was performed with random hexamers. The authors amplified TCR beta CDR3 across 54 Vbeta and 13 Jbeta using immunoSEQ multiplex PCR. TCRdb re-analysed the immunoSEQ multiplex PCR reads in MiXCR, keeping a single row per CDR3 protein. The repertoire holds over 150,000 distinct CDR3 sequences, with under 95% as singletons. The V end was cut by 1 base, the J end by 7 bases, with 14 bases between. The CDR3 loop spans 14 amino acids. Germline V lookup: CDR1 LGHDT, CDR2 YNNKEL (reference sequence). Concerning this clonotype: What it recognizes is unknown.

From blood CD8+ and CD4+ T cells, TCR beta sequences were generated. This TCR derives from a human donor with multiple sclerosis. The specimen sequenced was CD4+ T cells from PBMCs. The chain carries TRBV3-1 and TRBJ2-7; tentatively, D is TRBD1 (6 bases). CDR3 loop: CASSQVVGTKEQYF. DNA for the CDR3: TGTGCCAGCAGCCAAGTGGTCGGGACAAAAGAGCAGTACTTC.